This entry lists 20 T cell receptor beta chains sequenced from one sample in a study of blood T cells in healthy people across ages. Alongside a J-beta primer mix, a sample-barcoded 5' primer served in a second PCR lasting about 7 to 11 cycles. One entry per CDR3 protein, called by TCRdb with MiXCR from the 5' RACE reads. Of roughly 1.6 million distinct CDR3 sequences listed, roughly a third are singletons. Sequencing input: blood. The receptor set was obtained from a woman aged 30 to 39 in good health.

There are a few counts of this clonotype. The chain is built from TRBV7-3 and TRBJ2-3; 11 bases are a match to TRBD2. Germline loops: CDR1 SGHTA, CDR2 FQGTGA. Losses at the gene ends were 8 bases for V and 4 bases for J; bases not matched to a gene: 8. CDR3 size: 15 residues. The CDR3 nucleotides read TGTGCCAGCTCCTTAGCGGGGGGGCTGGCAGATACGCAGTATTTT. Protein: CASSLAGGLADTQYF.

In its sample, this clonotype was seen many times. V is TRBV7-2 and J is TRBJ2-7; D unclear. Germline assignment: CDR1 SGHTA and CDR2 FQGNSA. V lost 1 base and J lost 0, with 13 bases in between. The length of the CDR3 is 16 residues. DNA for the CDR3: TGTGCCAGCAGCTTAGATACGGAAGCCCACTCCTACGAGCAGTACTTC. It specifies CASSLDTEAHSYEQYF.

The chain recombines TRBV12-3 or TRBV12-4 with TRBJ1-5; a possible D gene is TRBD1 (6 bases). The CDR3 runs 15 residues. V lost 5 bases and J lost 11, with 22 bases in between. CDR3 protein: CASSSGTPTQGTQHF. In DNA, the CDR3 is TGTGCCAGCAGTAGTGGGACGCCAACGCAGGGGACCCAGCATTTT.

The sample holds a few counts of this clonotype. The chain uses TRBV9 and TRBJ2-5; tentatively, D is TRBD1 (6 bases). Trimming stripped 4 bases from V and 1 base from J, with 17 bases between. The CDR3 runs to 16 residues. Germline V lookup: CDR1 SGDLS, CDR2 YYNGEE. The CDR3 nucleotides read TGTGCCAGCAGCCCTGGACAGTCCCCGATCCAAGAGACCCAGTACTTC. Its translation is CASSPGQSPIQETQYF.

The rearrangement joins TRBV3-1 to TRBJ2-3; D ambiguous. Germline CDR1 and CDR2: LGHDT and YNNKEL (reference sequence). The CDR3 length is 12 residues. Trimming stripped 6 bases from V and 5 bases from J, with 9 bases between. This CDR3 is CASSFIEDTQYF. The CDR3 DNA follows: TGTGCCAGCAGTTTCATTGAAGATACGCAGTATTTT.

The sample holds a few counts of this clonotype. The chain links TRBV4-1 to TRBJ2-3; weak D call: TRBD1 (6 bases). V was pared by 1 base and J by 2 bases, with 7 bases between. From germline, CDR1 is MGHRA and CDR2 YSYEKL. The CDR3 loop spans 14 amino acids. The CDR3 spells CASSQGTVTDTQYF. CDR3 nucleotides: TGCGCCAGCAGCCAAGGGACAGTCACAGATACGCAGTATTTT.

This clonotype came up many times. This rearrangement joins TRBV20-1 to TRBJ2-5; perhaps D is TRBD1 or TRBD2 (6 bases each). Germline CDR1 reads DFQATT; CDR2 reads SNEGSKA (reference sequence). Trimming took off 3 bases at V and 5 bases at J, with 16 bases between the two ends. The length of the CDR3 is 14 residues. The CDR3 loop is CSASVAGGRETQYF. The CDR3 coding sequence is TGCAGTGCTAGTGTCGCCGGGGGCCGGGAGACCCAGTACTTC.

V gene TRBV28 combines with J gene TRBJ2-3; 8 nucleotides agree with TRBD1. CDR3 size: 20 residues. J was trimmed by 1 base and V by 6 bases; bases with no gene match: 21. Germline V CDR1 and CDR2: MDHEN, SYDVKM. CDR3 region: CASSLRSRDRRTRGTDTQYF. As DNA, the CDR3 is TGTGCCAGCAGCCTCCGCTCCCGGGACAGGCGAACGAGAGGCACAGATACGCAGTATTTT. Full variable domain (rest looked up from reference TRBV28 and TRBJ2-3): DVKVTQSSRYLVKRTGEKVFLECVQDMDHENMFWYRQDPGLGLRLIYFSYDVKMKEKGDIPEGYSVSREKKERFSLILESASTNQTSMYLCASSLRSRDRRTRGTDTQYFGPGTRLTVL.

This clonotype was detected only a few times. CDR3 sequence reads: CASSHGTGATYEQYF. CDR3 bases: TGCGCCAGCAGCCATGGGACAGGGGCCACCTACGAGCAGTACTTC. J is TRBJ2-7 and V is TRBV4-1; 10 bases align to TRBD1. This CDR3 contains 15 residues. The V gene's germline CDR1 is MGHRA and CDR2 YSYEKL. After removal of 3 bases from V and 2 bases from J, the junction contained 4 bases not matched to a gene.

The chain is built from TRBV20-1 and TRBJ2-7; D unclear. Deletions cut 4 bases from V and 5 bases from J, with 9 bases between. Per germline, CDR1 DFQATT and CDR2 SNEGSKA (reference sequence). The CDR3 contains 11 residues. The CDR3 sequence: CSAISRHEQYF. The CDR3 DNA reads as TGCAGTGCTATCTCCCGACACGAGCAGTACTTC.

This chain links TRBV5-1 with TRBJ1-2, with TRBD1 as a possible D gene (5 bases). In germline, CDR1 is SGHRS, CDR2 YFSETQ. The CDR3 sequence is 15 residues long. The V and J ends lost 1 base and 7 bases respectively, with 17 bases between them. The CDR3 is CASSLRQGMGSGYTF. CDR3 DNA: TGCGCCAGCAGCTTGCGGCAGGGAATGGGGAGTGGCTACACCTTC.

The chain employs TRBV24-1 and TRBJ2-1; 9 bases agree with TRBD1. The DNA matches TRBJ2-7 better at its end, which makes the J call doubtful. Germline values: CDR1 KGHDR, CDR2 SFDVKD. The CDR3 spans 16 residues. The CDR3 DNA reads TGTGCCACCAGTGATAGCAGGACAGGGGTCTACAATGAGCAGTACTTC. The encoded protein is CATSDSRTGVYNEQYF.

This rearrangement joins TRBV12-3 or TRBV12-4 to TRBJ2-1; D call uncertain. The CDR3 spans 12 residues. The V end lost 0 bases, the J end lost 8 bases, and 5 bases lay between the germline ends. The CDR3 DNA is TGTGCCAGCAGTTTAGCCTCGGATGAGCAGTTCTTC. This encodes CASSLASDEQFF.

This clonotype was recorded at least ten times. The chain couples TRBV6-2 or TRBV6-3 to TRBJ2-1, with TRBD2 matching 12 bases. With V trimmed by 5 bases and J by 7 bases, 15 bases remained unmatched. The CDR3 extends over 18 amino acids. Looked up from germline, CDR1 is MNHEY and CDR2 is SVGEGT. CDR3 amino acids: CASSRDPPSGRAWNEQFF. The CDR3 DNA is TGTGCCAGCAGTCGCGACCCCCCTAGCGGGAGGGCCTGGAATGAGCAGTTCTTC.

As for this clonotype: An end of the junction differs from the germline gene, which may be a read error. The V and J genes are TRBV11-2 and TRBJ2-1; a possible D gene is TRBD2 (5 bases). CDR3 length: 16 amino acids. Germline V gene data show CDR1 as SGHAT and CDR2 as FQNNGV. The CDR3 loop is CASSLAKGVSYSEQFF. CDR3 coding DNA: TGTGCCAGCAGCTTAGCGAAGGGAGTCTCCTACAGTGAGCAGTTCTTC.

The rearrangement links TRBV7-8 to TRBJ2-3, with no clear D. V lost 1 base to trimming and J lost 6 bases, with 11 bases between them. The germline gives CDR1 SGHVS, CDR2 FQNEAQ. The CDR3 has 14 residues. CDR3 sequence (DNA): TGTGCCAGCAGCTTAGGCAGGCGGAGCGATACGCAGTATTTT. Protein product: CASSLGRRSDTQYF.

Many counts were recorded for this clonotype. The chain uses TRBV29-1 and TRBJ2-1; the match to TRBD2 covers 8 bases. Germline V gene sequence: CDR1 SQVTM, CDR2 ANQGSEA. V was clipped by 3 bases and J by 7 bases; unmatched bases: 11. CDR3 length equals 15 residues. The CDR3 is CSVEGRAGVDNEQFF. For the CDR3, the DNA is TGCAGCGTTGAGGGAAGAGCGGGAGTAGATAATGAGCAGTTCTTC.

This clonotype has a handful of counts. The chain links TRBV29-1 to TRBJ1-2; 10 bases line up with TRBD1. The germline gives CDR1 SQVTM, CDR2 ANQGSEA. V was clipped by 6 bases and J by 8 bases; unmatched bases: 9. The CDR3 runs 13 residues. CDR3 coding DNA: TGCAGCGTAACCGGGACAGGGGTAAACGGCTACACCTTC. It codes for CSVTGTGVNGYTF.

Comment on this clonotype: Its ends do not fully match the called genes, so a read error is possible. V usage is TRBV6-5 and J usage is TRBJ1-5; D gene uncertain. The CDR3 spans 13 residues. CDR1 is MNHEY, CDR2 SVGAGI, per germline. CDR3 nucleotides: TGCGCCAGCAGGTCCATAGGGAATCAGCCCCAGCATTTT. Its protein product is CASRSIGNQPQHF.

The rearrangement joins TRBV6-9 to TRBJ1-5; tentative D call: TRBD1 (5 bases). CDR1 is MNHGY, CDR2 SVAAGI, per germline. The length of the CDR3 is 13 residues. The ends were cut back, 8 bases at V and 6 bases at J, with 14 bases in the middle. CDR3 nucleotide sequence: TGTGCCAGCGATGGGACGGTGAGTCAGCCCCAGCATTTT. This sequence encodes CASDGTVSQPQHF.